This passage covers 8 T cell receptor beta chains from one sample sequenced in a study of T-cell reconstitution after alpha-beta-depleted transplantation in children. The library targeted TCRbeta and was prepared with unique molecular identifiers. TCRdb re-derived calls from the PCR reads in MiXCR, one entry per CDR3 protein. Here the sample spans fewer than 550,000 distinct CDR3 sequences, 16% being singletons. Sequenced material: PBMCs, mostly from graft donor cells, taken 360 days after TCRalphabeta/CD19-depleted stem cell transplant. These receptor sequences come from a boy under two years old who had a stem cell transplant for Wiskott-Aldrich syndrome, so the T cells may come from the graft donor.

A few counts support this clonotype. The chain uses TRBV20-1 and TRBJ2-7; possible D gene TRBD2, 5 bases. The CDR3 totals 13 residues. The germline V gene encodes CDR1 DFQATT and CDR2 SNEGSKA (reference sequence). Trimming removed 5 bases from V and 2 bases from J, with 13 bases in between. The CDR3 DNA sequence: TGCAGTGCTGAGGGTTTTTGGGCCTACGAGCAGTACTTC. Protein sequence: CSAEGFWAYEQYF.

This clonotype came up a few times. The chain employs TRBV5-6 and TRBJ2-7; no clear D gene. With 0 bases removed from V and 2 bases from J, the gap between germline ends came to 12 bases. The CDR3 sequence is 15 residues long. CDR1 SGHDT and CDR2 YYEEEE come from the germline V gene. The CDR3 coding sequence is TGTGCCAGCAGCTTGGTCGGTAGAGGAACCTACGAGCAGTACTTC. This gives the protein CASSLVGRGTYEQYF.

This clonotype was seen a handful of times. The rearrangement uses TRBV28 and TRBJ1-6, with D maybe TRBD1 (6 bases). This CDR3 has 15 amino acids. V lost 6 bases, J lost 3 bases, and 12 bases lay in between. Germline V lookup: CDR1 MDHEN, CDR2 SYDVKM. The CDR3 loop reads CASRNREHYNSPLHF. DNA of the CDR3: TGTGCCAGCAGGAACAGGGAACACTATAATTCACCCCTCCACTTT.

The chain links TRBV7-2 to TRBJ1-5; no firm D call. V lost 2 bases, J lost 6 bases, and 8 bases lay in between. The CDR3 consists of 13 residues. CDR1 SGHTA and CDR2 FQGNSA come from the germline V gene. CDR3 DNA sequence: TGTGCCAGCAGCTTATGGCCGGCTCAGCCCCAGCATTTT. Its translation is CASSLWPAQPQHF.

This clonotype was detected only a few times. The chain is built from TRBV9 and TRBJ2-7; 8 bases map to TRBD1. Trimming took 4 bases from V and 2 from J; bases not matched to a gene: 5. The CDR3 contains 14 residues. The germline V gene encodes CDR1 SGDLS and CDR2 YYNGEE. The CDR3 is CASSKGQGPYEQYF. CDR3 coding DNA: TGTGCCAGCAGCAAAGGACAGGGTCCCTACGAGCAGTACTTC. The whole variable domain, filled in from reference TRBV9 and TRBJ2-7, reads DSGVTQTPKHLITATGQRVTLRCSPRSGDLSVYWYQQSLDQGLQFLIQYYNGEERAKGNILERFSAQQFPDLHSELNLSSLELGDSALYFCASSKGQGPYEQYFGPGTRLTVT.

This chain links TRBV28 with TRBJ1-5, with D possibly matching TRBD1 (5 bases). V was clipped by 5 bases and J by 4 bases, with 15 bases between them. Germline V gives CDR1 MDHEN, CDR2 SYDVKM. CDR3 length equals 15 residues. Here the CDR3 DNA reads TGTGCCAGCAGTAAGGGCCAGGGTGGAAATCAGCCCCAGCATTTT. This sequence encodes CASSKGQGGNQPQHF.

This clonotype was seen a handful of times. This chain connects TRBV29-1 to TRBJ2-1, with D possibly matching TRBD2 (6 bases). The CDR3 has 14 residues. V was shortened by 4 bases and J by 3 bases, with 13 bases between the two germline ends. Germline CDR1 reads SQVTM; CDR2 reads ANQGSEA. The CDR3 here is CSVAGLSSYNEQFF. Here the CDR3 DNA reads TGCAGCGTTGCTGGACTATCCAGCTACAATGAGCAGTTCTTC.

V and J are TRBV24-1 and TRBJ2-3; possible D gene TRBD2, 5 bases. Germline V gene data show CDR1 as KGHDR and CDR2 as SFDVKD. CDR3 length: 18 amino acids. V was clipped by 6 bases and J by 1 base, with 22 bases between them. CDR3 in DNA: TGTGCCACCAGTTTGAGCGGAGGCCACACTGGGGGCACAGATACGCAGTATTTT. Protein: CATSLSGGHTGGTDTQYF.